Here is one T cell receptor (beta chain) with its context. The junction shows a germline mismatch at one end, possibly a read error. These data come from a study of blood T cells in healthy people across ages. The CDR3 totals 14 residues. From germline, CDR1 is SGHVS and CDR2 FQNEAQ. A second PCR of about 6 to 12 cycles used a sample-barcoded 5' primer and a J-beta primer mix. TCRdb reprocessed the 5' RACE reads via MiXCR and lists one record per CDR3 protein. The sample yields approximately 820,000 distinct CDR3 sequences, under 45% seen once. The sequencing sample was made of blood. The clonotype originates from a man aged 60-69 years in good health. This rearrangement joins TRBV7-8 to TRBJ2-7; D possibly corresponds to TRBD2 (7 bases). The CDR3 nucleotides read TGTGCCGGCAGCATCAGCGGGACAACCTACGAGCAGTACTTC. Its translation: CAGSISGTTYEQYF.